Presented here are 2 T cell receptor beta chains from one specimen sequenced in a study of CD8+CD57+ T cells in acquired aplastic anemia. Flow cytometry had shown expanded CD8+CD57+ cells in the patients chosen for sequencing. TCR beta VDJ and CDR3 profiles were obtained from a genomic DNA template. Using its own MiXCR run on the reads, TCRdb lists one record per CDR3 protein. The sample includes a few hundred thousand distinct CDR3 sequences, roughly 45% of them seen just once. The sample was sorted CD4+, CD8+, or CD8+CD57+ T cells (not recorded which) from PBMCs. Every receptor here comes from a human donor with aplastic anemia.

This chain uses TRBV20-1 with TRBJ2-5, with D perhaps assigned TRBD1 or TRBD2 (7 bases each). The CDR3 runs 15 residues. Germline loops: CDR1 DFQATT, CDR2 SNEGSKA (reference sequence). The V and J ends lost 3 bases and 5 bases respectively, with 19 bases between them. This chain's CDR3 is CSARSQGGVGETQYF. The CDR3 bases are TGCAGTGCTAGGTCCCAGGGGGGGGTGGGGGAGACCCAGTACTTC.

CDR3 in DNA: TGTGCCAGCAGCTTACGAGACAGGGGCTCTGGAAACACCATATATTTT. This translates into CASSLRDRGSGNTIYF. The gene calls are TRBV7-2 and TRBJ1-3; TRBD1 aligns across 8 bases. The trim removed 2 bases at V and 0 bases at J, leaving 3 bases unmatched. The CDR3 spans 16 residues. Germline V CDR1 and CDR2: SGHTA, FQGNSA.